The 25 T cell receptor beta chains below all came from one sample that was sequenced in a study of blood T cell repertoires in COVID-19. Generated by immunoSEQ multiplex PCR, the TCRdb table keeps only in-frame clones and is missing some. The sample carries 25,000 to 35,000 clones, 90% to 95% recorded once. The specimen sequenced was peripheral blood. These receptor sequences come from a human donor in a cohort sampled during active COVID-19.

This chain uses TRBV18 with TRBJ2-2, with a tentative D call TRBD1 (6 bases). The ends were cut back, 5 bases at V and 0 bases at J, with 19 bases in the middle. The CDR3 loop spans 18 amino acids. Germline CDR1 and CDR2: KGHSH and LQKENI. CDR3 in amino acids: CASSDGQKKPSNTGELFF. CDR3 sequence (DNA): TGTGCCAGCTCAGACGGACAGAAGAAGCCATCGAACACCGGGGAGCTGTTTTTT. Drawing the rest from reference TRBV18 and TRBJ2-2, the complete variable domain is NAGVMQNPRHLVRRRGQEARLRCSPMKGHSHVYWYRQLPEEGLKFMVYLQKENIIDESGMPKERFSAEFPKEGPSILRIQQVVRGDSAAYFCASSDGQKKPSNTGELFFGEGSRLTVL.

The CDR3 nucleotides are TGTGCCAGCAGCTTACAAGGGACTAGCGGCTACAATGAGCAGTTCTTC. As protein: CASSLQGTSGYNEQFF. The rearrangement joins TRBV7-3 to TRBJ2-1; 11 positions match TRBD2. J was trimmed by 3 bases and V by 2 bases; bases with no gene match: 3. The germline V gene encodes CDR1 SGHTA and CDR2 FQGTGA. CDR3 length: 16 amino acids.

The V and J genes are TRBV19 and TRBJ2-5; a weak D match, TRBD1 (7 bases). The germline V gene encodes CDR1 LNHDA and CDR2 SQIVND (reference sequence). Trimming removed 4 bases from V and 5 bases from J, with 8 bases in between. The CDR3 is made up of 12 amino acids. This CDR3 is CASSTGGETQYF. Here the CDR3 DNA reads TGTGCCAGTAGTACAGGGGGGGAGACCCAGTACTTC.

V and J are TRBV7-3 and TRBJ1-1; D not resolved. The CDR3 consists of 13 residues. V gave up 5 bases and J gave up 8 bases, with 15 bases separating them. The germline CDR1 and CDR2 sequences are SGHTA and FQGTGA. CDR3 in amino acids: CASSAEGWAEAFF. CDR3 DNA sequence: TGTGCCAGCAGCGCAGAGGGTTGGGCCGAAGCTTTCTTT.

The table lists this clone with a count of one. The chain couples TRBV7-2 to TRBJ1-5; D might be TRBD1 (5 bases). The V gene's germline CDR1 is SGHTA and CDR2 FQGNSA. This CDR3 spans 16 amino acids. Trimming cost V 1 base and J 2 bases, with 12 bases left between them. The CDR3 DNA reads TGTGCCAGCAGCTTAGACTCTATCAGGGGCAATCAGCCCCAGCATTTT. This translates into CASSLDSIRGNQPQHF.

This chain connects TRBV9 to TRBJ2-1; 10 bases line up with TRBD2. The CDR3 contains 16 residues. The germline CDR1 and CDR2 sequences are SGDLS and YYNGEE. After removal of 0 bases from V and 4 bases from J, the junction contained 4 bases not matched to a gene. CDR3 region: CASSVGWTSGYNEQFF. CDR3 coding DNA: TGTGCCAGCAGCGTAGGATGGACTAGCGGATACAATGAGCAGTTCTTC.

The chain links TRBV6-5 to TRBJ2-7, with D possibly being TRBD2 (6 bases). The germline V and J ends were trimmed by 0 bases and 2 bases, with 11 bases remaining between them. Germline CDR1 is MNHEY and CDR2 is SVGAGI. The CDR3 runs 15 residues. The CDR3 DNA reads TGTGCCAGCAGTTACTCTGGGACTGGAACCTACGAGCAGTACTTC. Residues: CASSYSGTGTYEQYF.

This chain joins TRBV11-1 and TRBJ2-1, with D possibly matching TRBD2 (5 bases). Germline CDR1 and CDR2: SGHAT and FQDESV (reference sequence). This CDR3 contains 15 residues. Between the trimmed V and J ends, which lost 5 bases and 6 bases, there was a span of 17 bases. As DNA, the CDR3 is TGTGCCAGCAGCGTCCCCCTCGCTCGGGGCAATGAGCAGTTCTTC. Its translation: CASSVPLARGNEQFF.

The CDR3 region has the DNA TGTGCCAGCAGCGTAGATGGTCTGGGCGGGATAGATACGCAGTATTTT. This gives the protein CASSVDGLGGIDTQYF. The genes are TRBV9 and TRBJ2-3; D might be TRBD2 (6 bases). The CDR3 extends over 16 amino acids. Germline CDR1 is SGDLS and CDR2 is YYNGEE. Trimming took 0 bases from V and 5 from J, leaving 16 bases between them.

There are a few counts of this clone. This chain uses TRBV6-2 or TRBV6-3 with TRBJ2-3; 7 positions match TRBD2. Germline V gene lookup returns CDR1 MNHEY and CDR2 SVGEGT. V lost 3 bases and J lost 5; bases outside the gene matches: 11. The length of the CDR3 is 16 residues. The CDR3 DNA reads as TGTGCCAGCAGTTATGAGGCGGCGGGAGTGGGAGATACGCAGTATTTT. This sequence encodes CASSYEAAGVGDTQYF.

The V and J genes are TRBV19 and TRBJ1-1, with 8 bases aligning to TRBD1. The CDR3 length is 18 residues. Germline V gene data show CDR1 as LNHDA and CDR2 as SQIVND (reference sequence). Trimming removed 4 bases from V and 0 bases from J; junction bases left unmatched: 13. CDR3 DNA sequence: TGTGCCAGTAGTACCGGACAGGGAGCCGCGTTGATGAACACTGAAGCTTTCTTT. Protein: CASSTGQGAALMNTEAFF.

This chain uses TRBV6-5 with TRBJ1-2; D remains unclear. V was trimmed by 8 bases and J by 6 bases, leaving 22 bases between them. Germline assignment: CDR1 MNHEY and CDR2 SVGAGI. The CDR3 covers 15 residues. The CDR3 is CASQGLYRVGDGYTF. Written as DNA, the CDR3 is TGTGCCAGCCAAGGACTATATCGAGTCGGGGATGGCTACACCTTC.

This clone was observed a single time. The chain has TRBV4-2 and TRBJ1-1; D is uncertain. The CDR3 has 14 residues. Looked up from germline, CDR1 is LGHNA and CDR2 is YNFKEQ. The V end lost 2 bases, the J end lost 4 bases, and 11 bases lay between the germline ends. The CDR3 is CASSQNERITEAFF. The DNA for the CDR3 is TGTGCCAGCAGCCAAAACGAGCGAATCACTGAAGCTTTCTTT.

This clone has more than one count but fewer than ten. The chain combines TRBV10-3 with TRBJ1-2; 9 nucleotides match TRBD1. With 2 bases clipped from V and 4 bases from J, the junction kept 5 bases outside the gene matches. CDR1 is ENHRY and CDR2 is SYGVKD in the germline V gene. This CDR3 has 15 residues. The CDR3 sequence: CAISETGQGFYGYTF. In DNA form, the CDR3 reads TGTGCCATCAGTGAGACGGGACAGGGATTCTATGGCTACACCTTC.

The chain carries TRBV30 and TRBJ1-6; 7 bases match TRBD1. Germline assignment: CDR1 GTSNPN and CDR2 SVGIG (reference sequence). The CDR3 spans 13 residues. V shed 4 bases, J shed 8 bases, and the junction held 5 bases outside the gene matches. The CDR3 is CAWNPGGDSPLHF. CDR3 in DNA: TGTGCCTGGAACCCAGGGGGAGATTCACCCCTCCACTTT.

The chain combines TRBV5-6 with TRBJ1-1; D is undetermined. The germline CDR1 and CDR2 sequences are SGHDT and YYEEEE. This CDR3 contains 15 residues. V was shortened by 4 bases and J by 0 bases, with 13 bases between the two germline ends. CDR3 amino acids: CASSPPGPVNTEAFF. In DNA, the CDR3 is TGTGCCAGCAGCCCACCGGGTCCGGTGAACACTGAAGCTTTCTTT.

V gene TRBV5-5 combines with J gene TRBJ1-5; 8 bases fit TRBD1. CDR1 SGHKS and CDR2 YYEKEE come from the germline V gene (reference sequence). J lost 8 bases, V lost 4 bases, and 5 bases had no gene match. The CDR3 runs to 13 residues. In DNA form, the CDR3 reads TGTGCCAGCAGCACGGACAGGGCCGAGCCCCAGCATTTT. Amino acids: CASSTDRAEPQHF. The full variable domain, its missing parts supplied by reference TRBV5-5 and TRBJ1-5, is DAGVTQSPTHLIKTRGQQVTLRCSPISGHKSVSWYQQVLGQGPQFIFQYYEKEERGRGNFPDRFSARQFPNYSSELNVNALLLGDSALYLCASSTDRAEPQHFGDGTRLSIL.

On this clone: Relative to the germline gene, one junction end is altered; a read error may explain this. The rearrangement joins TRBV7-7 to TRBJ2-3; TRBD1 agrees at 8 bases. Germline V gene sequence: CDR1 SSHAT, CDR2 FNYEAQ (reference sequence). This CDR3 has 16 residues. CDR3 sequence (DNA): TGTGCTAGCAGCCCCGGGACAGGTGCGTGGGCAGATACGCAGTATTTT. This gives the protein CASSPGTGAWADTQYF.

In this sample, this clone turned up a few times. A far larger clone differs by one base, so this is likely a read error. The chain is built from TRBV4-3 and TRBJ1-1, with D possibly TRBD1 on 5 matching bases. Germline CDR1 reads LGHNA; CDR2 reads YSLEER. The CDR3 runs 15 residues. V was clipped by 8 bases and J by 5 bases, with 21 bases between them. The CDR3, as DNA: TGCGCCAGCTGCCGGAAGGGGCGCGGGGGAACTGAAGCTTTCTTT. Translating gives CASCRKGRGGTEAFF.

The V and J genes are TRBV6-6 and TRBJ1-3; D unclear. The CDR3 consists of 14 residues. Between the trimmed V and J ends, which lost 1 base and 2 bases, there was a span of 6 bases. Germline CDR1 and CDR2: MNHNY and SVGAGI (reference sequence). CDR3 sequence reads: CASSYFLTGNTIYF. The CDR3 bases are TGTGCCAGCAGTTACTTTCTAACTGGAAACACCATATATTTT.

The chain has TRBV23-1 and TRBJ1-1; unclear D gene. TRBV23-1 is recorded as an ORF, its role being uncertain. The V end lost 6 bases, the J end lost 0 bases, and 17 bases lay between the germline ends. This CDR3 spans 16 amino acids. This chain's CDR3 is CASSMRVRGMNTEAFF. The CDR3 nucleotides read TGCGCCAGCAGCATGAGGGTGCGGGGTATGAACACTGAAGCTTTCTTT.

The chain couples TRBV30 to TRBJ1-1; TRBD1 matches 8 bases. After removal of 3 bases from V and 0 bases from J, the junction contained 12 bases not matched to a gene. Per germline, CDR1 GTSNPN and CDR2 SVGIG (reference sequence). This CDR3 comprises 17 residues. The CDR3 bases are TGTGCCTGGAGGGGGGGACAGGCATTACCCTTGAACACTGAAGCTTTCTTT. Protein product: CAWRGGQALPLNTEAFF.

This clone was seen once. The chain uses TRBV30 and TRBJ2-1, with 9 bases aligning to TRBD2. Per germline, CDR1 GTSNPN and CDR2 SVGIG (reference sequence). The CDR3 contains 13 residues. V was pared by 7 bases and J by 6 bases, with 7 bases of the junction left unmatched. This CDR3 is CASLLTSGNEQFF. DNA of the CDR3: TGTGCCTCCCTCCTGACTAGCGGCAATGAGCAGTTCTTC.

This clone was detected once. The V call is TRBV28, the J call TRBJ2-6; 8 bases align to TRBD1. The germline V gene encodes CDR1 MDHEN and CDR2 SYDVKM. The CDR3 has 17 residues. V lost 4 bases and J lost 3; bases outside the gene matches: 8. The CDR3 sequence is CASSWTGIVGGANVLTF. Written as DNA, the CDR3 is TGTGCCAGCAGTTGGACAGGGATAGTCGGTGGGGCCAACGTCCTGACTTTC.

The chain links TRBV27 to TRBJ2-7; TRBD1 matches at 7 bases. V trimming: 8 bases; J trimming: 2 bases; junction bases outside the gene matches: 12. Germline V lookup: CDR1 MNHEY, CDR2 SMNVEV (reference sequence). The CDR3 is 15 residues long. The CDR3 DNA follows: TGTGCCAGCCTAAAACGGACAGGACCCACCTACGAGCAGTACTTC. It encodes CASLKRTGPTYEQYF.